This is a list of T cell receptor beta chains from one sample in a study of shared clonotypes between healthy human individuals. Profiled with immunoSEQ multiplex PCR; TCRdb holds only in-frame clones, not every one. The data hold approximately 120,000 clones, with about 63% observed a single time. Source material: memory CD8+ T cells sorted from blood. Every receptor here comes from a woman aged 30 to 39 in good health. Both conserved end residues are part of each CDR3. A D gene is named only where the DNA matches it firmly. Where a row states a size, it is once, few, many or the class of an expanded clone; other rows omit it.

V gene	clone size	D gene	J gene	CDR3 protein	CDR3 DNA
TRBV6-6	.	.	TRBJ2-7	CASSPRALPSEQYF	TGTGCCAGCAGCCCCAGGGCCTTACCCTCAGAGCAGTACTTC
TRBV11-2	.	.	TRBJ2-7	CASSLARGVYEQYF	TGTGCCAGCAGCTTAGCGAGGGGGGTTTACGAGCAGTACTTC
TRBV28	many	TRBD1	TRBJ2-2	CASRWDSNTGELFF	TGTGCCAGCAGGTGGGACAGCAACACCGGGGAGCTGTTTTTT
TRBV6-5	once	.	TRBJ2-2	CASSYSQTGELFF	TGTGCCAGCAGTTACTCCCAGACCGGGGAGCTGTTTTTT
TRBV5-3	.	.	TRBJ2-1	CARSLRRSSYNEQFF	TGTGCCAGAAGCTTGAGGCGGAGCTCCTACAATGAGCAGTTCTTC
TRBV6-1	.	TRBD1	TRBJ2-3	CASKGDRETDTQYF	TGTGCCAGCAAAGGGGACAGGGAGACAGATACGCAGTATTTT
TRBV10-2	once	TRBD1	TRBJ2-5	CASRRQGPAETQYF	TGCGCCAGCAGGAGACAGGGTCCGGCAGAGACCCAGTACTTC
TRBV10-3	.	TRBD2	TRBJ2-1	CAIRPSSGAYNEQFF	TGTGCCATCAGGCCGTCTAGCGGGGCCTACAATGAGCAGTTCTTC
TRBV6-5	.	TRBD1	TRBJ1-2	CASSPRDRDRGYTF	TGTGCCAGCAGTCCCCGGGACAGGGATCGTGGCTACACCTTC
TRBV18	.	.	TRBJ2-2	CASSPGLAPSRTGELFF	TGTGCCAGCTCACCAGGTCTGGCCCCGTCGAGGACCGGGGAGCTGTTTTTT
TRBV5-1	few	.	TRBJ1-1	CASTGEHEAFF	TGCGCCAGCACGGGGGAGCATGAAGCTTTCTTT
TRBV4-1	.	.	TRBJ1-1	CASSQAGGSTEAFF	TGCGCCAGCAGCCAAGCGGGGGGGTCCACTGAAGCTTTCTTT
TRBV28	.	.	TRBJ2-2	CASSFSWGRHTGELFF	TGTGCCAGCAGTTTTTCATGGGGGCGGCACACCGGGGAGCTGTTTTTT
TRBV18	.	.	TRBJ2-2	CASSPTVANTGELFF	TGTGCCAGCTCACCGACCGTGGCAAACACCGGGGAGCTGTTTTTT
TRBV19	once	.	TRBJ1-1	CASSPRGNTEAFF	TGTGCCAGTAGTCCCCGAGGGAACACTGAAGCTTTCTTT
TRBV5-4	.	.	TRBJ2-4	CASSQTSLAAKNIQYF	TGTGCCAGCAGCCAAACTAGTTTAGCCGCCAAAAACATTCAGTACTTC
TRBV11-1	.	.	TRBJ1-2	CASSSGRSGYTF	TGTGCCAGCAGCTCCGGGCGAAGCGGCTACACCTTC
TRBV11-2	.	.	TRBJ2-1	CASSLSGEQFF	TGTGCCAGCAGCTTAAGCGGAGAGCAGTTCTTC
TRBV7-8	.	TRBD2	TRBJ2-5	CASSKSGVRILYQETQYF	TGTGCCAGCAGCAAAAGCGGGGTACGGATCTTGTACCAAGAGACCCAGTACTTC
TRBV13	.	.	TRBJ1-3	CASSLRDGHSGNTIYF	TGTGCCAGCAGCCTAAGGGACGGCCACTCTGGAAACACCATATATTTT
TRBV4-1	.	TRBD1	TRBJ1-2	CASSQGEVEGARLGYTF	TGCGCCAGCAGCCAAGGCGAAGTGGAGGGGGCGCGACTTGGCTACACCTTC
TRBV6-5	.	.	TRBJ2-1	CASSYALGDYNEQFF	TGTGCCAGCAGTTACGCCCTGGGGGATTACAATGAGCAGTTCTTC
TRBV5-6	.	.	TRBJ2-5	CASSSPKRWETQYF	TGTGCCAGCAGCTCCCCAAAGCGTTGGGAGACCCAGTACTTC
TRBV5-5	.	.	TRBJ1-1	CASSPWLHTEAFF	TGTGCCAGCAGCCCATGGCTTCACACTGAAGCTTTCTTT
TRBV18	.	.	TRBJ1-1	CASSNQVTEAFF	TGTGCCAGCTCAAACCAGGTAACTGAAGCTTTCTTT
TRBV7-3	.	TRBD2	TRBJ2-5	CASSSLAGPQETQYF	TGTGCCAGCAGCTCACTAGCGGGACCCCAAGAGACCCAGTACTTC
TRBV15	.	TRBD1	TRBJ2-3	CATSTPRTGNTQYF	TGTGCCACCAGCACGCCTAGGACAGGGAATACGCAGTATTTT
TRBV7-8	.	TRBD1	TRBJ1-1	CASSDRGHTEAFF	TGTGCCAGCAGTGACAGGGGGCACACTGAAGCTTTCTTT
TRBV4-1	.	TRBD2	TRBJ2-1	CASSQDRLIAGYNEQFF	TGCGCCAGCAGCCAAGATAGGTTGATAGCGGGGTACAATGAGCAGTTCTTC
TRBV6-1	.	.	TRBJ2-7	CASSEIREQYF	TGTGCCAGCAGTGAAATTAGGGAGCAGTACTTC
TRBV7-2	.	.	TRBJ2-5	CASTSADYQETQYF	TGTGCCAGCACCTCAGCGGACTACCAAGAGACCCAGTACTTC
TRBV4-2	.	.	TRBJ1-1	CASSSPEANPSLGTEAFF	TGTGCCAGCAGCTCTCCGGAAGCCAACCCTTCTCTGGGCACTGAAGCTTTCTTT
TRBV5-1	few	.	TRBJ2-5	CARPLLRFHGDQETQYF	TGCGCCAGACCGCTCCTGAGATTTCACGGGGACCAAGAGACCCAGTACTTC
TRBV28	.	.	TRBJ2-7	CASSFIGGGATEQYF	TGTGCCAGCAGTTTCATCGGAGGTGGGGCAACCGAGCAGTACTTC
TRBV20-1	.	TRBD1	TRBJ2-5	CSARTGTGLYF	TGCAGTGCTCGTACGGGGACAGGTTTATACTTC
TRBV5-4	.	.	TRBJ1-5	CASSQGPSSNQPQHF	TGTGCCAGCAGCCAGGGACCATCTAGCAATCAGCCCCAGCATTTT
TRBV5-1	.	.	TRBJ2-7	CASSLRWVRGSEQYF	TGTGCCAGCAGCCTGCGGTGGGTACGAGGGAGCGAGCAGTACTTC
TRBV10-3	.	TRBD1	TRBJ1-6	CAISETGDRGRTPLHF	TGTGCCATCAGTGAAACTGGGGACAGGGGGCGTACACCCCTCCACTTT
TRBV5-6	.	.	TRBJ1-1	CASSLDNVEAFF	TGTGCCAGCAGCTTGGATAATGTTGAAGCTTTCTTT
TRBV5-6	once	.	TRBJ2-3	CASSLPGRELDTQYF	TGTGCCAGCAGCTTGCCCGGGAGAGAGTTAGATACGCAGTATTTT